This record looks at one T cell receptor beta chain sequence and its context. This clone was observed a single time. The target of this receptor is not known. Per-base qualities were not stored, and no clone one base away is much larger. Relative to germline, V is missing 0 bases and J is missing 6 bases, with 8 bases of the junction outside any gene match. Spanning cysteine to phenylalanine, the CDR3 consists of 17 amino acids. The retained sequence is limited to the CDR3, 51 bases, with the frame set at the first base. Sequences SGHTA (CDR1) and FQGNSA (CDR2) are obtained from the germline V gene. This specimen comes from a study of blood T cell repertoires in COVID-19 (dated by TCRdb to 2018 to 2020). Some background on the complete study: Samples covering the acute and convalescent phases of COVID-19 were provided by collaborators in the United States, Italy and Spain. Samples were obtained from the ongoing ImmuneRACE study (first 160 participants) and from about 1,300 subjects provided by 6 global collaborators. The prospective study material was composed of cDNA or gDNA derived from T cells, B-cell-depleted T cells, or PBMCs. HLA class I and class II types, where available, came from metadata supplied by the sample provider rather than from assay-based typing. The repertoires were made available in a free public database intended to serve as a resource for research on the immune response to SARS-CoV-2. Subjects who had been exposed to COVID-19, were actively infected with it, or had recovered from it provided the deeply sampled blood TCRbeta repertoires that made up the dataset. The sample metadata nearly always contained a de-identified subject ID, COVID-19 status, age in years and sex.

Summary of the overall study and its limitations: How much clinical and demographic metadata was included differed by source and by participant, and the metadata was provided uncurated.

Collaborating institutions collected whole blood in K2EDTA tubes following their own protocols. For TCRbeta analysis, collaborators shipped samples in one of three forms: frozen whole blood, isolated PBMCs, or DNA extracted from either of those sample types. The immunoSEQ Assay, a bias-controlled multiplex PCR, was used to amplify TCRbeta CDR3 regions from genomic DNA. The original pipeline was this. The number of nucleated cells in each sample was estimated from the amplification of reference gene primers within the assay. To quantify the absolute abundance of each unique TCRbeta CDR3 rearrangement, sequence reads were collapsed and filtered. For each sample, productive Simpson clonality was calculated as the square root of Simpson's diversity index over productive rearrangements. TCRdb retrieved this table from immuneACCESS and kept in-frame rearrangements only. Not all clones are present; in checked studies, unresolved V genes account for under half, and no reason is known for the remainder. The V and J calls and the clone size are those of that table, but D and trimming were determined from the DNA. Present in this sample are 200,000 or so clones, 88% of which were seen just once. The ten top clones hold 2.1% of the sample.

This chain joins TRBV7-2 to TRBJ1-4; 9 nucleotides in the junction match TRBD1. The sequenced sample was peripheral blood. This clonotype originated in a man in his 70s with active or convalescent COVID-19. The CDR3 region: CASSLAGQGRGDEKLFF. The bases read TGTGCCAGCAGCTTAGCGGGACAGGGCCGGGGGGATGAAAAACTGTTTTTT.